One sample yielded the 21 T cell receptor beta chains listed below, sequenced in a study of Graves' ophthalmopathy and Graves' hyperthyroidism. The study amplified TCR beta CDR3 regions using RNA transcripts. RT-PCR in the first round used HTBI primers; a second-round multiplex PCR followed. One entry per CDR3 protein results from TCRdb running MiXCR on the multiplex PCR reads. There are around 1,200,000 distinct CDR3 sequences in the sample; about two fifths occur only once, and around 10% lies in the top ten. Sequencing input: peripheral blood or thyroid tissue (not recorded which). These receptors came from an adult man with Graves' hyperthyroidism.

This clonotype was picked up a small number of times. The CDR3 here is CASSFQREQETQYF. CDR3 DNA sequence: TGTGCCAGCAGCTTTCAACGGGAACAAGAGACCCAGTACTTC. V usage is TRBV7-9 and J usage is TRBJ2-5, with D tentatively TRBD2 (5 bases). V was shortened by 3 bases and J by 2 bases, with 10 bases between the two germline ends. This CDR3 has 14 residues. CDR1 is SEHNR and CDR2 is FQNEAQ in the germline V gene (reference sequence). The variable domain in full, with the rest retrieved from reference TRBV7-9 and TRBJ2-5, is DTGVSQNPRHKITKRGQNVTFRCDPISEHNRLYWYRQTLGQGPEFLTYFQNEAQLEKSRLLSDRFSAERPKGSFSTLEIQRTEQGDSAMYLCASSFQREQETQYFGPGTRLLVL.

The rearrangement links TRBV6-9 to TRBJ2-6; TRBD2 matches at 7 bases. There are 13 residues in the CDR3. Germline-derived CDR1 and CDR2 are MNHGY and SVAAGI. CDR3 in amino acids: CAGGSSGANVLTF. As DNA, the CDR3 is TGTGCTGGCGGGAGCTCTGGGGCCAACGTCCTGACTTTC.

This clonotype was seen a single time. The chain joins TRBV24-1 to TRBJ2-7; TRBD1 matches at 7 bases. The CDR3 is made up of 14 amino acids. The junction had 4 bases not matched to a gene; V was cut back by 6 bases and J by 0 bases. Germline V gives CDR1 KGHDR, CDR2 SFDVKD. CDR3 sequence (DNA): TGTGCCACCAGTTTGGGGGACAGCTCCTACGAGCAGTACTTC. It translates to CATSLGDSSYEQYF.

This clonotype was detected once. A much more abundant neighbour one base away suggests this may be a read error. Because the CDR3 is missing its conserved closing phenylalanine or tryptophan, this is likely a read error. This rearrangement joins TRBV9 to TRBJ2-2; unclear D gene. Germline-derived CDR1 and CDR2 are SGDLS and YYNGEE. The CDR3 totals 14 residues. Trimming removed 4 bases from V and 3 bases from J, with 10 bases in between. DNA of the CDR3: TGTGCCAGCAGCCCCGATTCCGACACCGGGGAGCTGTTTTGT. It specifies CASSPDSDTGELFC.

The gene calls are TRBV29-1 and TRBJ2-1, with D possibly matching TRBD2 (7 bases). V dropped 5 bases and J dropped 8 bases, with 19 bases sitting between them. The CDR3 covers 14 residues. Looked up from germline, CDR1 is SQVTM and CDR2 is ANQGSEA. Written as DNA, the CDR3 is TGCAGCGTTATCGGGGGGCAAGACCTTCATGAGCAGTTCTTC. Encoded protein: CSVIGGQDLHEQFF.

The chain employs TRBV10-3 and TRBJ2-7, with 7 bases identical to TRBD2. V trimming: 4 bases; J trimming: 2 bases; junction bases outside the gene matches: 5. Germline V CDR1 and CDR2: ENHRY, SYGVKD. CDR3 length: 14 residues. The CDR3 DNA follows: TGTGCCATCAGTGGTGTGGCGGGAGCCTACGAGCAGTACTTC. Translated: CAISGVAGAYEQYF.

This clonotype was found a few times. This rearrangement joins TRBV5-6 to TRBJ1-4; D possibly corresponds to TRBD1 (5 bases). CDR1 SGHDT and CDR2 YYEEEE come from the germline V gene. The CDR3 length is 15 residues. Trimming took 0 bases from V and 8 from J, leaving 14 bases between them. The CDR3 nucleotides are TGTGCCAGCAGCTTGGGGGCAGGGTCTGGGGAAAAACTGTTTTTT. Protein product: CASSLGAGSGEKLFF.

This clonotype came up many times. This sequence joins TRBV20-1 and TRBJ2-7, with TRBD1 matching 10 bases. The CDR3 contains 13 residues. Germline-derived CDR1 and CDR2 are DFQATT and SNEGSKA (reference sequence). Unmatched junction bases numbered 8, after V lost 6 bases and J lost 6 bases. DNA for the CDR3: TGCAGTGCCGGGTTGGGACAGGGGTTCGAGCAGTACTTC. This gives the protein CSAGLGQGFEQYF.

This rearrangement joins TRBV6-2 or TRBV6-3 to TRBJ2-5, with 8 bases identical to TRBD2. Germline-derived CDR1 and CDR2 are MNHEY and SVGEGT. Trimming took 0 bases from V and 2 from J; bases not matched to a gene: 2. This CDR3 contains 15 residues. The CDR3 DNA sequence: TGTGCCAGCAGTTACTCGGGACTAGGGCAAGAGACCCAGTACTTC. Protein product: CASSYSGLGQETQYF.

There are a few counts of this clonotype. With a much larger clone just one base away, this may be a read error. This chain uses TRBV12-3 or TRBV12-4 with TRBJ1-5; D ambiguous. The germline V and J ends were trimmed by 4 bases and 5 bases, with 6 bases remaining between them. This CDR3 contains 12 residues. The CDR3 DNA reads as TGTGCCAGCAGTTGGCAGGATCAGCCCCAGCATTTT. Translated, it gives CASSWQDQPQHF.

The gene calls are TRBV9 and TRBJ2-2; TRBD1 matches 8 bases. Trimming removed 3 bases from V and 1 base from J; junction bases left unmatched: 14. The CDR3 covers 19 residues. Germline lookup yields CDR1 SGDLS and CDR2 YYNGEE. This chain's CDR3 is CASSALHVWTGRNTGELFF. The CDR3 nucleotides read TGTGCCAGCAGCGCCCTCCATGTTTGGACAGGGAGGAACACCGGGGAGCTGTTTTTT.

A note on this clonotype: Possible read error: a much larger clone is one base away. This chain uses TRBV7-9 with TRBJ2-7, with D tentatively TRBD1 or TRBD2 (6 bases each). Trimming left V 3 bases short and J 3 bases short, with 12 bases between. CDR1 is SEHNR, CDR2 FQNEAQ, per germline (reference sequence). The CDR3 spans 14 residues. This chain's CDR3 is CASSFGGQSYEQYF. The CDR3 coding sequence is TGTGCCAGCAGCTTTGGGGGGCAGAGCTACGAGCAGTACTTC.

On this clonotype: A read error may explain this, as a much larger clone is one base away. This chain joins TRBV11-2 and TRBJ1-4; tentative D call: TRBD1 (5 bases). The CDR3 covers 14 residues. Germline V gene lookup returns CDR1 SGHAT and CDR2 FQNNGV. The CDR3 reads CAGSLVRTPEKLFF. CDR3 nucleotides: TGTGCCGGCAGCTTAGTGCGGACACCTGAAAAACTGTTTTTT.

The rearrangement uses TRBV5-5 and TRBJ1-2; D call uncertain. V lost 5 bases and J 8 bases, leaving 28 bases between the germline ends. Germline lookup yields CDR1 SGHKS and CDR2 YYEKEE (reference sequence). CDR3 length equals 17 residues. CDR3 loop: CASSYSIRDAGFGGYTF. Written as DNA, the CDR3 is TGTGCCAGCAGTTACTCGATCCGGGATGCGGGGTTTGGGGGCTACACCTTC.

The rearrangement joins TRBV10-3 to TRBJ1-6; D is possibly TRBD1 (5 bases). V was shortened by 6 bases and J by 10 bases, with 19 bases between the two germline ends. The CDR3 is made up of 15 amino acids. CDR1 and CDR2 (germline): ENHRY, SYGVKD. The CDR3 coding sequence is TGTGCCATCAGAGACACTAGCGGGGCACAATCACCCCTCCACTTT. This sequence encodes CAIRDTSGAQSPLHF.

This clonotype was recorded many times. This chain links TRBV5-8 with TRBJ1-6; 8 nucleotides line up with TRBD1. Per germline, CDR1 SGHTS and CDR2 YDEGEE. This CDR3 comprises 16 residues. The junction had 6 bases not matched to a gene; V was cut back by 0 bases and J by 7 bases. The CDR3 nucleotides read TGTGCCAGCAGCTTGGACGACAGGGGTTGGAATTCACCCCTCCACTTT. Amino acids: CASSLDDRGWNSPLHF.

In regard to this clonotype: A much bigger clone sits one base away, suggesting this may be a read error. V and J are TRBV7-8 and TRBJ2-5; possible D gene TRBD2, 6 bases. Trimming removed 11 bases from V and 2 bases from J, with 18 bases in between. Per the germline V gene, CDR1 is SGHVS and CDR2 is FQNEAQ. This CDR3 spans 14 amino acids. The CDR3 spells CAGRWEASQETQYF. The CDR3 DNA is TGTGCCGGCCGGTGGGAGGCCTCACAAGAGACCCAGTACTTC.

This clonotype was observed a few times. The J gene is TRBJ2-7, the V gene TRBV7-3, with TRBD2 matching over 7 bases. There are 15 residues in the CDR3. V trimming: 0 bases; J trimming: 4 bases; junction bases outside the gene matches: 6. The germline gives CDR1 SGHTA, CDR2 FQGTGA. The CDR3 sequence: CASSLTGGSGYEQYF. For the CDR3, the DNA is TGTGCCAGCAGCTTAACGGGCGGGAGTGGTTACGAGCAGTACTTC.

V gene TRBV6-6 combines with J gene TRBJ2-7; D is unresolved. CDR3 length equals 15 residues. The V gene's germline CDR1 is MNHNY and CDR2 SVGAGI (reference sequence). V lost 6 bases and J lost 3, with 18 bases in between. The CDR3 DNA follows: TGTGCCAGCAGGCCCGTTGAGCGACACGACTACGAGCAGTACTTC. Translated: CASRPVERHDYEQYF.

Comments on this clonotype: This may be a read error, as it is one base from a much larger clone. This chain links TRBV25-1 with TRBJ2-7; no clear D. Germline CDR1 MGHDK, CDR2 SYGVNS. The CDR3 has 11 amino acids. The CDR3 nucleotides are TGTGCCAGCAAACAGAGGTACGTGCAGTACTTC. Its protein product is CASKQRYVQYF.

This clonotype was recorded at least ten times. This chain joins TRBV20-1 and TRBJ1-1; possible D gene TRBD1, 6 bases. The CDR3 is 14 residues long. Trimming pared 3 bases from V and 7 bases from J, leaving 18 bases between. The germline V gene has CDR1 DFQATT and CDR2 SNEGSKA (reference sequence). The CDR3 bases are TGCAGTGCTAGTTCGACAGGAAGGACCTTTGAAGCTTTCTTT. This translates into CSASSTGRTFEAFF.